What follows are 3 T cell receptor beta chains derived from one specimen sequenced in a study of blood T cell repertoires in COVID-19. The protocol was immunoSEQ multiplex PCR, while the TCRdb copy is restricted to in-frame clones and leaves out a portion. Of approximately 200,000 clones listed, approximately 88% are singletons. The sample consisted of peripheral blood. These receptors originate from a young woman with acute or convalescent COVID-19.

V is TRBV5-1 and J is TRBJ2-3; perhaps TRBD1 as D (5 bases). The CDR3 spans 14 residues. V was clipped by 4 bases and J by 7 bases, with 16 bases between them. Germline V CDR1 and CDR2: SGHRS, YFSETQ. The CDR3 region has the DNA TGCGCCAGCAGCCTGAACCTGGACACTTATACGCAGTATTTT. This translates into CASSLNLDTYTQYF. The entire variable domain, with the rest obtained from reference TRBV5-1 and TRBJ2-3, is as follows: KAGVTQTPRYLIKTRGQQVTLSCSPISGHRSVSWYQQTPGQGLQFLFEYFSETQRNKGNFPGRFSGRQFSNSRSEMNVSTLELGDSALYLCASSLNLDTYTQYFGPGTRLTVL.

The chain employs TRBV6-5 and TRBJ1-2; 8 positions match TRBD1. The germline gives CDR1 MNHEY, CDR2 SVGAGI. This CDR3 spans 13 amino acids. Trimming at V came to 5 bases and at J to 8 bases, leaving 7 bases not matched to a gene. The DNA for the CDR3 is TGTGCCAGCAGTCAGGGGGCAACAAGGGGCTACACCTTC. Its protein product is CASSQGATRGYTF.

This chain uses TRBV21-1 with TRBJ2-6; the table's D call TRBD2 went unverified against the DNA. TRBV21-1 is a documented pseudogene. The CDR3 consists of 13 residues. CDR3 region: CARRGSGANVLTF. Written as DNA, the CDR3 is TGTGCCAGACGGGGTTCTGGGGCCAACGTCCTGACTTTC.